This passage covers 25 T cell receptor beta chains from one sample sequenced in a study of Graves' ophthalmopathy and Graves' hyperthyroidism. RNA served as the template for amplifying TCR beta CDR3 regions. RT-PCR in the first round used HTBI primers; a second-round multiplex PCR followed. Each CDR3 protein is one row after TCRdb ran MiXCR on the multiplex PCR reads. The sample includes approximately 1.2 million distinct CDR3 sequences, 35% to 45% of them seen just once. Material: peripheral blood or thyroid tissue (not recorded which). The receptor set was obtained from an adult man with Graves' hyperthyroidism.

This clonotype showed up many times. This chain joins TRBV28 and TRBJ1-1; tentative D call: TRBD1 (5 bases). This CDR3 is 13 amino acids long. Germline values: CDR1 MDHEN, CDR2 SYDVKM. V was clipped by 3 bases and J by 7 bases, with 12 bases between them. The CDR3 is CASSFQGRGEAFF. CDR3 coding DNA: TGTGCCAGCAGTTTTCAGGGCCGTGGTGAAGCTTTCTTT.

J is TRBJ2-7 and V is TRBV28; D is possibly TRBD1 (6 bases). The CDR3 length is 14 residues. V lost 7 bases and J lost 4, with 17 bases in between. Germline CDR1 reads MDHEN; CDR2 reads SYDVKM. The chain's CDR3 is CASNEQGSAYEQYF. CDR3 bases: TGTGCCAGCAACGAGCAGGGGTCGGCTTACGAGCAGTACTTC. The whole variable domain, remainder taken from reference TRBV28 and TRBJ2-7, is DVKVTQSSRYLVKRTGEKVFLECVQDMDHENMFWYRQDPGLGLRLIYFSYDVKMKEKGDIPEGYSVSREKKERFSLILESASTNQTSMYLCASNEQGSAYEQYFGPGTRLTVT.

This clonotype was detected a few times. J is TRBJ1-5 and V is TRBV7-2, with 7 bases fitting TRBD1. With 6 bases clipped from V and 3 bases from J, the junction kept 5 bases outside the gene matches. The CDR3 is 14 residues long. CDR1 and CDR2 from the germline V gene are SGHTA and FQGNSA. CDR3 sequence reads: CASRGTAYNQPQHF. The CDR3 nucleotides read TGTGCCAGCAGAGGGACAGCTTACAATCAGCCCCAGCATTTT.

This clonotype has only a few counts. The J gene is TRBJ1-2, the V gene TRBV30, with TRBD1 as a possible D gene (6 bases). V was cut by 0 bases and J by 8 bases, with 13 bases left in between. The CDR3 sequence is 13 residues long. Germline V gene lookup returns CDR1 GTSNPN and CDR2 SVGIG (reference sequence). The CDR3 DNA is TGTGCCTGGAGTGTTACACAGGGTTCGGGCTACACCTTC. Translated, it gives CAWSVTQGSGYTF.

This clonotype was found many times. The chain has TRBV7-8 and TRBJ1-2; D is perhaps TRBD1 (6 bases). Germline values: CDR1 SGHVS, CDR2 FQNEAQ. The CDR3 runs to 15 residues. Trimming shortened V by 1 base and J by 7 bases, and 16 bases separated the two germline ends. CDR3 bases: TGTGCCAGCAGCTTAGGCCCTAGGGGGGCGGGTGGCTACACCTTC. This sequence encodes CASSLGPRGAGGYTF. The whole variable domain, filled in from reference TRBV7-8 and TRBJ1-2, reads GAGVSQSPRYKVAKRGQDVALRCDPISGHVSLFWYQQALGQGPEFLTYFQNEAQLDKSGLPSDRFFAERPEGSVSTLKIQRTQQEDSAVYLCASSLGPRGAGGYTFGSGTRLTVV.

Of note for this clonotype: The junction differs from germline at one of its ends, possibly a read error. The CDR3 loop reads CASSPSGLGTEASF. The DNA of the CDR3 is TGTGCCAGCAGTCCTTCAGGGCTCGGCACTGAAGCTTCCTTT. This rearrangement joins TRBV9 to TRBJ1-1, with D maybe TRBD1 (5 bases). The germline V gene encodes CDR1 SGDLS and CDR2 YYNGEE. The CDR3 extends over 14 amino acids.

This clonotype was seen more than once but under ten times. This chain uses TRBV7-2 with TRBJ2-7, with D perhaps given as TRBD1 or TRBD2 (6 bases each). The CDR3 runs 15 residues. CDR1 is SGHTA, CDR2 FQGNSA, per germline. The germline V and J ends were trimmed by 2 bases and 7 bases, with 18 bases remaining between them. The CDR3 loop is CASSLSSGAFDEQYF. DNA of the CDR3: TGTGCCAGCAGCTTAAGTTCGGGGGCCTTTGATGAGCAGTACTTC. The full variable domain, rest sourced from reference TRBV7-2 and TRBJ2-7, is GAGVSQSPSNKVTEKGKDVELRCDPISGHTALYWYRQSLGQGLEFLIYFQGNSAPDKSGLPSDRFSAERTGGSVSTLTIQRTQQEDSAVYLCASSLSSGAFDEQYFGPGTRLTVT.

This clonotype was seen more than once but under ten times. The chain couples TRBV7-2 to TRBJ1-3; D might be TRBD1 (6 bases). The CDR3 loop spans 19 amino acids. The ends were cut back, 3 bases at V and 0 bases at J, with 21 bases in the middle. CDR1 is SGHTA, CDR2 FQGNSA, per germline. Here the CDR3 reads CASSFYSAHREYSGNTIYF. For the CDR3, the DNA is TGTGCCAGCAGCTTCTACAGCGCCCACAGGGAGTACTCTGGAAACACCATATATTTT.

This rearrangement joins TRBV19 to TRBJ1-6; no firm D call. Germline CDR1 is LNHDA and CDR2 is SQIVND (reference sequence). CDR3 length equals 14 residues. The V end was cut by 1 base, the J end by 7 bases, with 8 bases between. CDR3 in DNA: TGTGCCAGTAGTATAGGAGACGCGAATTCACCCCTCCACTTT. Its translation: CASSIGDANSPLHF.

This chain's CDR3 is CASIGIFSNQPQHF. CDR3 nucleotides: TGTGCCAGCATTGGGATCTTTAGCAATCAGCCCCAGCATTTT. The V and J genes are TRBV12-3 or TRBV12-4 and TRBJ1-5; no reliable D call. V was cut by 7 bases and J by 0 bases, with 10 bases left in between. This CDR3 is built from 14 residues.

With regard to this clonotype: Without the conserved terminal phenylalanine or tryptophan, this CDR3 likely stems from a read error. The DNA is omitted, as the CDR3 cannot be located on it reliably, and the CDR3 follows TCRdb's listing. The genes are TRBV7-2 and TRBJ2-5; the listed D gene, TRBD1, was not tested against the DNA. The CDR3 region is 14 residues in length, termini included. Germline CDR1 reads SGHTA; CDR2 reads FQGNSA. The CDR3 reads CASRVGTSGYTFGS.

This clonotype was seen ten or more times. The chain uses TRBV4-1 and TRBJ1-1; tentatively, D is TRBD1 (6 bases). Germline lookup yields CDR1 MGHRA and CDR2 YSYEKL. Between the trimmed V and J ends, which lost 5 bases and 0 bases, there was a span of 13 bases. This CDR3 is 15 amino acids long. The CDR3 nucleotides read TGCGCCAGCAGCGCGCCAGGGGTCCTGAACACTGAAGCTTTCTTT. Its protein is CASSAPGVLNTEAFF.

The gene calls are TRBV20-1 and TRBJ2-7, with 8 bases matching TRBD1. The CDR3 runs to 15 residues. CDR1 DFQATT and CDR2 SNEGSKA come from the germline V gene (reference sequence). The ends lost 3 bases at V and 2 bases at J; junction bases unmatched: 9. CDR3 sequence (DNA): TGCAGTGCTAGGGAGGACGGGACAGGCACCTACGAGCAGTACTTC. Translation: CSAREDGTGTYEQYF.

This clonotype showed up just a few times. For the CDR3, the DNA is TGTGCCAGCAGCTTAGTATCCGGGGGGGCCGGGTACGAGCAGTACTTC. Its protein product is CASSLVSGGAGYEQYF. This chain uses TRBV7-2 with TRBJ2-7, with 8 bases identical to TRBD2. J lost 4 bases, V lost 1 base, and 9 bases had no gene match. Germline V lookup: CDR1 SGHTA, CDR2 FQGNSA. The CDR3 spans 16 residues. Drawing the rest from reference TRBV7-2 and TRBJ2-7, the complete variable domain is GAGVSQSPSNKVTEKGKDVELRCDPISGHTALYWYRQSLGQGLEFLIYFQGNSAPDKSGLPSDRFSAERTGGSVSTLTIQRTQQEDSAVYLCASSLVSGGAGYEQYFGPGTRLTVT.

V gene TRBV6-4 combines with J gene TRBJ2-6, with D possibly being TRBD1 (6 bases). The CDR3 contains 16 residues. V was shortened by 4 bases and J by 1 base, with 11 bases between the two germline ends. Per the germline V gene, CDR1 is MRHNA and CDR2 is SNTAGT. The CDR3 sequence is CASSAHRVSGANVLTF. CDR3 bases: TGTGCCAGCAGTGCCCACAGGGTTTCTGGGGCCAACGTCCTGACTTTC.

By share, this clonotype counts as medium-sized. V gene TRBV7-9 combines with J gene TRBJ2-5; D call uncertain. Trimming left V 2 bases short and J 5 bases short, with 9 bases between. The CDR3 covers 13 residues. Per the germline V gene, CDR1 is SEHNR and CDR2 is FQNEAQ (reference sequence). The CDR3 protein is CASSLHSMETQYF. The DNA of the CDR3 is TGTGCCAGCAGCTTACACAGCATGGAGACCCAGTACTTC.

About this clonotype itself: A much larger clone is a single base away; this may be a read error. V usage is TRBV13 and J usage is TRBJ2-7; TRBD1 aligns across 8 bases. Germline V lookup: CDR1 PRHDT, CDR2 FYEKMQ (reference sequence). This CDR3 has 18 amino acids. J was trimmed by 2 bases and V by 5 bases; bases with no gene match: 17. CDR3: CASSPYRTGTYPPYEQYF. In DNA form, the CDR3 reads TGTGCCAGCAGCCCGTACAGGACAGGGACTTACCCCCCCTACGAGCAGTACTTC.

The genes are TRBV2 and TRBJ1-3; 9 positions match TRBD1. The CDR3 has 17 residues. Germline V lookup: CDR1 SNHLY, CDR2 FYNNEI. The V gene end was trimmed by 7 bases and the J gene end by 2 bases; junction bases not matched to a gene: 12. CDR3 DNA: TGTGCCAGCACCCCGGGGGGGACAGGGATTACTGGAAACACCATATATTTT. Residues: CASTPGGTGITGNTIYF.

This clonotype came up many times. The rearrangement uses TRBV12-3 or TRBV12-4 and TRBJ2-5, with 8 positions matching TRBD1. The CDR3 loop spans 14 amino acids. V was clipped by 6 bases and J by 4 bases; unmatched bases: 7. CDR3 sequence reads: CASSPGGGRETQYF. CDR3 bases: TGTGCCAGCAGCCCAGGGGGCGGACGAGAGACCCAGTACTTC.

The chain is built from TRBV7-2 and TRBJ2-7, with D perhaps TRBD2 (5 bases). Germline CDR1 is SGHTA and CDR2 is FQGNSA. The CDR3 totals 14 residues. The V and J ends lost 6 bases and 4 bases respectively, with 16 bases between them. The CDR3 DNA sequence: TGTGCCAGCAGTTCTGAGTATCGAGGGTACGAGCAGTACTTC. Protein sequence: CASSSEYRGYEQYF.

The chain recombines TRBV7-8 with TRBJ1-5; 8 positions match TRBD1. Per the germline V gene, CDR1 is SGHVS and CDR2 is FQNEAQ. The CDR3 sequence is 15 residues long. With V trimmed by 4 bases and J by 9 bases, 11 bases remained unmatched. CDR3: CASSSRQGPGWPQHF. CDR3 in DNA: TGTGCCAGCAGCTCCCGACAGGGGCCTGGATGGCCCCAGCATTTT.

The genes are TRBV29-1 and TRBJ2-7; tentative D call: TRBD1 (6 bases). Trimming took 7 bases from V and 3 from J, leaving 13 bases between them. Germline assignment: CDR1 SQVTM and CDR2 ANQGSEA. The CDR3 has 12 amino acids. CDR3 bases: TGCAGCGGTACGGACAGCCGCTACGAGCAGTACTTC. This gives the protein CSGTDSRYEQYF.

This clonotype has more than one count but fewer than ten. The genes are TRBV5-1 and TRBJ2-7; the D gene is possibly TRBD1 (5 bases). The CDR3 extends over 14 amino acids. V was clipped by 5 bases and J by 3 bases, with 15 bases between them. Germline-derived CDR1 and CDR2 are SGHRS and YFSETQ. CDR3 sequence: CASSKGASVYEQYF. CDR3 DNA sequence: TGCGCCAGCAGTAAAGGGGCCTCGGTCTACGAGCAGTACTTC.

This clonotype was found many times. The rearrangement uses TRBV9 and TRBJ1-1; TRBD1 matches 9 bases. V dropped 4 bases and J dropped 4; count of bases not matched to a gene: 2. CDR3 size: 13 residues. Per germline, CDR1 SGDLS and CDR2 YYNGEE. CDR3: CASSSGQGTEAFF. Here the CDR3 DNA reads TGTGCCAGCAGCTCGGGACAGGGCACTGAAGCTTTCTTT.

The J gene is TRBJ1-2, the V gene TRBV15; D is undetermined. V lost 0 bases to trimming and J lost 2 bases, with 4 bases between them. The CDR3 runs to 13 residues. Per the germline V gene, CDR1 is LNHNV and CDR2 is YYDKDF (reference sequence). CDR3 protein: CATSRDGNYGYTF. CDR3 DNA: TGTGCCACCAGCAGAGACGGGAACTATGGCTACACCTTC.